The clone carrying this T cell receptor (beta chain) occurred many times. What it binds is not known. These data originate in a study of breast tumors, draining lymph nodes, adjacent tissues. Findings of the study overall: Tumors had less TCR diversity than lymph nodes, more than nontumor tissue. Data only fit, rather than demonstrated, lymph node origin of most tumor T cells.

TCRdb ran MiXCR on the multiplex PCR reads and lists one entry per CDR3 protein. The table lists 70,000 to 85,000 distinct CDR3 sequences, approximately 19% of them singletons. The lymph nodes were axillary draining lymph nodes from breast cancer patients. There are 14 residues in the CDR3. From germline, CDR1 is SNHLY and CDR2 FYNNEI. Trimming left V 1 base short and J 3 bases short, with 8 bases between. The V call is TRBV2, the J call TRBJ2-3; D remains ambiguous. The source of this sequence is a female donor with breast cancer. Some clones in this sample may be carry-over from other donors' samples. Sequencing used axillary lymph node tissue. The CDR3 bases are TGTGCCAGCAGTGAAGGTCCTTATACAGATACGCAGTATTTT. Amino acids: CASSEGPYTDTQYF.